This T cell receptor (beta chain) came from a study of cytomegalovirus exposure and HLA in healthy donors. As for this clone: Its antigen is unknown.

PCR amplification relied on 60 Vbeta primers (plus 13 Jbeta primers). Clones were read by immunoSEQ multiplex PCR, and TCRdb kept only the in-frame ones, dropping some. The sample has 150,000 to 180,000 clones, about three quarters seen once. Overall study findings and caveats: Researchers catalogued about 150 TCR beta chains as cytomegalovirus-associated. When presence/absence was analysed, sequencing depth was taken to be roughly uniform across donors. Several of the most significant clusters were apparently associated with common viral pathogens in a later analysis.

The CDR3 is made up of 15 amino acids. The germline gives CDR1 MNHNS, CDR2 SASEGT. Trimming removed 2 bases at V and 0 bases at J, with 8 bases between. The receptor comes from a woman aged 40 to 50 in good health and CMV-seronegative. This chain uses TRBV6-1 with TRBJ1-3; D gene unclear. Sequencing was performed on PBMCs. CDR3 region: CASSEIIDSGNTIYF. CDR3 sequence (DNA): TGTGCCAGCAGTGAAATTATAGACTCTGGAAACACCATATATTTT.